This TCR beta chain was sequenced during a study of blood T cell repertoires in COVID-19. Study-wide context: Acute-phase and convalescent COVID-19 samples originated in the United States, Italy and Spain. Sources were T cells, B-cell-depleted T cells, or PBMCs; the material itself was cDNA or gDNA.

In the study's own analysis: It was from reference gene primer amplification that nucleated cell counts were estimated. Assay: immunoSEQ multiplex PCR; the TCRdb copy retains only in-frame clones and omits some. The V and J calls and clone size were taken over from that table, and D and trimming were inferred from the DNA. The table lists over 40,000 clones, roughly 80% of them singletons. The sample taken for sequencing was peripheral blood. The receptor was isolated from a woman aged 55-69 years with acute or convalescent COVID-19.

The DNA of the CDR3 is TGTGCCAGCAGCCAAGATACTAGGTTAGCTTTCTTT. Its protein is CASSQDTRLAFF. This chain connects TRBV14 to TRBJ1-1; D call uncertain. The CDR3 length is 12 residues. Germline V lookup: CDR1 SGHDN, CDR2 FVKESK. Trimming removed 0 bases at V and 10 bases at J, with 9 bases between.